This TCR beta chain stems from a study of blood T cell repertoires in COVID-19. Generated by immunoSEQ multiplex PCR, the TCRdb table keeps only in-frame clones and is missing some. The data show hundreds of thousands of clones, approximately 88% seen once. Patients at the Seattle site were enrolled during active infection and followed longitudinally. The sample consisted of peripheral blood. This receptor was identified in a woman between 70 and 85 years old with COVID-19, enrolled during active disease.

The CDR3 coding sequence is TGTGCCACCAGTGATCCATCAGTAGCGGGCTCGAACACCGGGGAGCTGTTTTTT. Residues: CATSDPSVAGSNTGELFF. The genes are TRBV24-1 and TRBJ2-2; the match to TRBD2 covers 7 bases. Germline V gene lookup returns CDR1 KGHDR and CDR2 SFDVKD. V dropped 3 bases and J dropped 0; count of bases not matched to a gene: 9. The CDR3 length is 18 residues.